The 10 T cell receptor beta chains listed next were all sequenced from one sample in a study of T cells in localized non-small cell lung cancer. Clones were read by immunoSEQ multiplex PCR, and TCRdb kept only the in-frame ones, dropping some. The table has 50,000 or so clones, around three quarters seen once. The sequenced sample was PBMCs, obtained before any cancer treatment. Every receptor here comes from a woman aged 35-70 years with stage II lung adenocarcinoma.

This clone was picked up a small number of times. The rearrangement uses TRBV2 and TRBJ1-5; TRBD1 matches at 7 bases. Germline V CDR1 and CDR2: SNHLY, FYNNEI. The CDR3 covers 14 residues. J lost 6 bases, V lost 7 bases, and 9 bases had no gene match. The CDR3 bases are TGTGCCAGCACCCGGGACAGTCTTCTTCAGCCCCAGCATTTT. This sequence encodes CASTRDSLLQPQHF.

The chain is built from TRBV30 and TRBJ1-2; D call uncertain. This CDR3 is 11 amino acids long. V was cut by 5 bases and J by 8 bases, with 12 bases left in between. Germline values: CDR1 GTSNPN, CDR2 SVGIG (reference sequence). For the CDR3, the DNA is TGTGCCTGGGTAACCCTGGGGGGCTACACCTTC. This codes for CAWVTLGGYTF.

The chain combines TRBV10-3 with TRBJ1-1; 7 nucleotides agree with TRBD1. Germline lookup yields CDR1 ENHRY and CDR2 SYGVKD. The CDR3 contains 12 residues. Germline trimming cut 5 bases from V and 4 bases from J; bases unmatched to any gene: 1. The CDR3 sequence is CAISRTGTEAFF. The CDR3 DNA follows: TGTGCCATCAGTAGGACAGGCACTGAAGCTTTCTTT.

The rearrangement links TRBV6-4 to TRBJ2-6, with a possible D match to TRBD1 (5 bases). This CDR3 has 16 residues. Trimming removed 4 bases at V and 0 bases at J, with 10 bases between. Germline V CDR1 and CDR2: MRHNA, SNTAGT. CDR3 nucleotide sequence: TGTGCCAGCAGTGCTTCACAGGTCTCTGGGGCCAACGTCCTGACTTTC. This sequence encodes CASSASQVSGANVLTF.

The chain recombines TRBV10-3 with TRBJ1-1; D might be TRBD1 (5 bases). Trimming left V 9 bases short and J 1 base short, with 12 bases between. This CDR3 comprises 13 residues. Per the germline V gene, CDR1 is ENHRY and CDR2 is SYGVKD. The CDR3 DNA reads TGTGCCATAAGACGGGACGGGAACACTGAAGCTTTCTTT. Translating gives CAIRRDGNTEAFF.

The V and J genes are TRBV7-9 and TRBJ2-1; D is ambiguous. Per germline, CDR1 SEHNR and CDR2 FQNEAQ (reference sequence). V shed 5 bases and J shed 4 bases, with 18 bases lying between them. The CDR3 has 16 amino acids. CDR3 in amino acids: CASSPRGPTSYNEQFF. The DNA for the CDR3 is TGTGCCAGCAGCCCGAGAGGACCTACATCTTACAATGAGCAGTTCTTC.

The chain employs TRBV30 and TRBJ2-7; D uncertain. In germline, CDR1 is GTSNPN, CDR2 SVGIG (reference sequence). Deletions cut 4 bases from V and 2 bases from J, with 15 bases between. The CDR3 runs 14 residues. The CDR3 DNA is TGTGCCTGGACCACTACAGCGCTAACCTACGAGCAGTACTTC. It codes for CAWTTTALTYEQYF.

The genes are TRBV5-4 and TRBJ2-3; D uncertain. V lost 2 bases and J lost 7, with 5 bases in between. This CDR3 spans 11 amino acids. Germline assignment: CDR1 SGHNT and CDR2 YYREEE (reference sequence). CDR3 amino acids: CASSLEYTQYF. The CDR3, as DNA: TGTGCCAGCAGCTTAGAATATACGCAGTATTTT.

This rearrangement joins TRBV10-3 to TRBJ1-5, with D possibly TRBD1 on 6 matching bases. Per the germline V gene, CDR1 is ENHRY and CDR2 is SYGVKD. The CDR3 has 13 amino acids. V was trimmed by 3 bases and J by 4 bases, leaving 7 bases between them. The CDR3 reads CAISEQGNQPQHF. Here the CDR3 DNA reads TGTGCCATCAGTGAACAGGGTAATCAGCCCCAGCATTTT.

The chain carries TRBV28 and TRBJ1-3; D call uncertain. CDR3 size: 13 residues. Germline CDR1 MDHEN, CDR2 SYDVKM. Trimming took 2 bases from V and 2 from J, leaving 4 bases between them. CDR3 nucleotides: TGTGCCAGCAGTTTAGAAGCTGGAAACACCATATATTTT. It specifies CASSLEAGNTIYF. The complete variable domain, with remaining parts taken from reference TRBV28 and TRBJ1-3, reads DVKVTQSSRYLVKRTGEKVFLECVQDMDHENMFWYRQDPGLGLRLIYFSYDVKMKEKGDIPEGYSVSREKKERFSLILESASTNQTSMYLCASSLEAGNTIYFGEGSWLTVV.